Listed below are T cell receptor beta chains from one sample, sequenced in a study of blood T cell repertoires in COVID-19. Clones were sequenced by immunoSEQ multiplex PCR, and TCRdb holds only the in-frame ones, with some missing. The sample lists around 93,000 clones; 90% were seen once. The sequencing sample was made of peripheral blood. The receptor set was obtained from a man younger than 35 with COVID-19, enrolled during active disease. The CDR3 runs from the conserved cysteine through the conserved F or W.

V,CDR3
TRBV7-2,CASSQGGFMSNSPLHF
TRBV19,CASSIVLAGGETQYF
TRBV5-1,CASSLVVALKPGETQYF
TRBV30,CAWSPKVRGEGELFF
TRBV28,CATRWDRAGRTEAFF
TRBV28,CASSLGRVHEQYF
TRBV7-2,CASSLGTSASYEQYF
TRBV28,CASTKPGTDTNIQYF
TRBV5-6,CASSLVVGATEAFF
TRBV27,CASSSGGTGYNSPLHF
TRBV6-5,CASSSDRGSYEQYF
TRBV28,CASSFLQVTYNEQFF